Presented here are 29 T cell receptor beta chains from one specimen sequenced in a study of T cell responses to AZD1222 COVID-19 vaccine (dated by TCRdb to the early 2020s). Libraries were constructed by the immunoSEQ multiplex PCR assay. This is the immuneACCESS table as TCRdb keeps it, with only in-frame sequences that have V and J called. A part of the clones is gone; compared with another copy, unresolved V genes explain less than half, and the rest is unexplained. The sample records roughly 80,000 clones, roughly 90% of which are singletons. The top ten constitute approximately 5% of the sample. The meaning of the sample's time point label: baseline before first vaccination. In the paper's terms, the treatment or condition label means: meningococcal conjugate vaccine given as trial control. The sample was peripheral blood, taken on day 0 of MenACWY control vaccination. The receptors come from an adult in good health.

The genes are TRBV29-1 and TRBJ1-1, with a weak D call TRBD1 (6 bases). The ends were cut back, 7 bases at V and 0 bases at J, with 15 bases in the middle. Germline lookup yields CDR1 SQVTM and CDR2 ANQGSEA. The CDR3 loop spans 14 amino acids. The CDR3 nucleotides read TGCAGCGCAGATTCCGGGACAATGAACACTGAAGCTTTCTTT. Protein: CSADSGTMNTEAFF.

V gene TRBV5-1 combines with J gene TRBJ2-1; no reliable D call. This CDR3 spans 16 amino acids. Trimming shortened V by 4 bases and J by 6 bases, and 20 bases separated the two germline ends. CDR1 SGHRS and CDR2 YFSETQ come from the germline V gene. For the CDR3, the DNA is TGCGCCAGCAGCCCCCGTGTGGTGGTAGTTTCCAATGAGCAGTTCTTC. This gives the protein CASSPRVVVVSNEQFF. The whole variable domain, filled in from reference TRBV5-1 and TRBJ2-1, reads KAGVTQTPRYLIKTRGQQVTLSCSPISGHRSVSWYQQTPGQGLQFLFEYFSETQRNKGNFPGRFSGRQFSNSRSEMNVSTLELGDSALYLCASSPRVVVVSNEQFFGPGTRLTVL.

The rearrangement joins TRBV10-3 to TRBJ2-7, with D unresolved. V was cut by 0 bases and J by 2 bases, with 8 bases left in between. This CDR3 has 14 amino acids. The germline gives CDR1 ENHRY, CDR2 SYGVKD. CDR3 residues: CAISESMGAYEQYF. DNA for the CDR3: TGTGCCATCAGTGAGTCGATGGGTGCCTACGAGCAGTACTTC.

The gene calls are TRBV15 and TRBJ1-2, with 9 bases aligning to TRBD1. The CDR3 is 19 residues long. The germline V gene has CDR1 LNHNV and CDR2 YYDKDF (reference sequence). Unmatched junction bases numbered 17, after V lost 0 bases and J lost 6 bases. The CDR3, as DNA: TGTGCCACCAGCAGAGATACGAGATTTGGGGACAGGGAGATCAATGGCTACACCTTC. Translating it yields CATSRDTRFGDREINGYTF.

This clone occurred once. This chain joins TRBV24-1 and TRBJ2-5; no firm D call. CDR3 length: 13 amino acids. V was cut by 4 bases and J by 5 bases, with 10 bases left in between. CDR1 KGHDR and CDR2 SFDVKD come from the germline V gene. The CDR3 protein is CATSDPISETQYF. The CDR3 region has the DNA TGTGCCACCAGTGACCCAATCTCCGAGACCCAGTACTTC.

The chain has TRBV30 and TRBJ2-1, with D tentatively TRBD2 (7 bases). This CDR3 spans 14 amino acids. Looked up from germline, CDR1 is GTSNPN and CDR2 is SVGIG (reference sequence). V was cut by 2 bases and J by 7 bases, with 15 bases left in between. The CDR3 region has the DNA TGTGCCTGGAGTACCCTAGAGGGGGGGAATGAGCAGTTCTTC. Its translation: CAWSTLEGGNEQFF. The full variable domain, rest sourced from reference TRBV30 and TRBJ2-1, is SQTIHQWPATLVQPVGSPLSLECTVEGTSNPNLYWYRQAAGRGLQLLFYSVGIGQISSEVPQNLSASRPQDRQFILSSKKLLLSDSGFYLCAWSTLEGGNEQFFGPGTRLTVL.

The rearrangement joins TRBV3-1 (or the pseudogene TRBV3-2) to TRBJ2-7; no clear D gene. V lost 3 bases to trimming and J lost 0 bases, with 6 bases between them. Germline CDR1 LGHDT, CDR2 YNNKEL (reference sequence). CDR3 length: 13 residues. In nucleotides, the CDR3 is TGTGCCAGCAGCCAGGAGAGCTCCTACGAGCAGTACTTC. This gives the protein CASSQESSYEQYF.

The chain links TRBV18 to TRBJ2-1, with 7 bases fitting TRBD2. CDR1 and CDR2 (germline): KGHSH, LQKENI. V shed 3 bases and J 10 bases; nucleotides not matched to a gene: 18. The length of the CDR3 is 17 residues. The CDR3 coding sequence is TGTGCCAGCTCACCGTCCCAGCCGGGGAGGGCCGCGGGGGAGCAGTTCTTC. It encodes CASSPSQPGRAAGEQFF.

The V and J genes are TRBV14 and TRBJ2-5; D not resolved. The germline gives CDR1 SGHDN, CDR2 FVKESK. Trimming shortened V by 5 bases and J by 7 bases, and 11 bases separated the two germline ends. The CDR3 is 12 amino acids. As DNA, the CDR3 is TGTGCCAGCAGCGTCGGAATTGGGACCCAGTACTTC. Protein sequence: CASSVGIGTQYF.

The chain employs TRBV4-1 and TRBJ2-5; TRBD2 matches 8 bases. CDR1 and CDR2 (germline): MGHRA, YSYEKL. This CDR3 region has 17 residues. The trim removed 5 bases at V and 5 bases at J, leaving 16 bases unmatched. CDR3 sequence (DNA): TGCGCCAGCAGCTCGTTGTACCAGCGGGAGAGGGGGGAGACCCAGTACTTC. Translated: CASSSLYQRERGETQYF.

V and J are TRBV5-4 and TRBJ2-2; D is perhaps TRBD1 (6 bases). This CDR3 comprises 15 residues. Germline V gene lookup returns CDR1 SGHNT and CDR2 YYREEE (reference sequence). Trimming removed 3 bases at V and 4 bases at J, with 13 bases between. DNA for the CDR3: TGTGCCAGCAGCTCGGCCAGGACAGCCACCGGGGAGCTGTTTTTT. It is translated as CASSSARTATGELFF.

The gene calls are TRBV3-1 (or the pseudogene TRBV3-2) and TRBJ2-7; 7 nucleotides match TRBD1. The ends lost 4 bases at V and 3 bases at J; junction bases unmatched: 3. This CDR3 is 13 amino acids long. Germline CDR1 reads LGHDT; CDR2 reads YNNKEL (reference sequence). The CDR3 protein is CASSPRGLYEQYF. The CDR3 nucleotides read TGTGCCAGCAGCCCTAGGGGGCTCTACGAGCAGTACTTC.

The chain joins TRBV3-1 (or the pseudogene TRBV3-2) to TRBJ1-2; no firm D call. Germline V CDR1 and CDR2: LGHDT, YNNKEL (reference sequence). V was pared by 1 base and J by 5 bases, with 20 bases between. This CDR3 is built from 17 residues. In DNA form, the CDR3 reads TGTGCCAGCAGCCAAGGAACAAAAGGGCGAGATTCGTATGGCTACACCTTC. It yields the protein CASSQGTKGRDSYGYTF.

The CDR3 loop reads CASSESPTGANTGELFF. The CDR3, as DNA: TGTGCCAGCAGTGAATCCCCGACAGGGGCAAACACCGGGGAGCTGTTTTTT. The chain links TRBV6-1 to TRBJ2-2; 8 bases are a match to TRBD1. CDR1 is MNHNS and CDR2 is SASEGT in the germline V gene. V lost 2 bases and J lost 2; bases outside the gene matches: 7. CDR3 length: 17 residues.

V and J are TRBV14 and TRBJ2-1; 9 bases line up with TRBD2. Per the germline V gene, CDR1 is SGHDN and CDR2 is FVKESK. The junction had 4 bases not matched to a gene; V was cut back by 3 bases and J by 4 bases. The CDR3 runs to 15 residues. The CDR3, as DNA: TGTGCCAGCAGCCAGACTAGCGGTCTGTACAATGAGCAGTTCTTC. It encodes CASSQTSGLYNEQFF.

The chain carries TRBV12-3 or TRBV12-4 and TRBJ1-2; D not resolved. The CDR3 spans 13 residues. Trimming took off 6 bases at V and 1 base at J, with 9 bases between the two ends. CDR3 region: CASSPRINYGYTF. In DNA, the CDR3 is TGTGCCAGCAGCCCAAGAATTAACTATGGCTACACCTTC.

The rearrangement links TRBV7-9 to TRBJ1-1; no firm D call. CDR3 length equals 13 residues. Germline CDR1 is SEHNR and CDR2 is FQNEAQ (reference sequence). The V gene lost 2 bases and the J gene lost 1 base, with 5 bases spanning the gap. The CDR3 bases are TGTGCCAGCAGCTTACCCGAGAACACTGAAGCTTTCTTT. The encoded protein is CASSLPENTEAFF. Full variable domain (outside the CDR3, taken from reference TRBV7-9 and TRBJ1-1): DTGVSQNPRHKITKRGQNVTFRCDPISEHNRLYWYRQTLGQGPEFLTYFQNEAQLEKSRLLSDRFSAERPKGSFSTLEIQRTEQGDSAMYLCASSLPENTEAFFGQGTRLTVV.

The chain recombines TRBV7-3 with TRBJ1-2; 10 bases line up with TRBD1. V gave up 4 bases and J gave up 4 bases; unmatched junction bases: 3. Germline V lookup: CDR1 SGHTA, CDR2 FQGTGA. The CDR3 is made up of 14 amino acids. The DNA of the CDR3 is TGTGCCAGCAGCTCGGACAGGGGGACCTATGGCTACACCTTC. Residues: CASSSDRGTYGYTF.

The chain is built from TRBV28 and TRBJ1-2; the match to TRBD1 covers 8 bases. J was trimmed by 8 bases and V by 3 bases; bases with no gene match: 5. Germline assignment: CDR1 MDHEN and CDR2 SYDVKM. The CDR3 contains 13 residues. CDR3 DNA sequence: TGTGCCAGCAGTTTCCCCGGGACAGGAGGCTACACCTTC. Protein product: CASSFPGTGGYTF.

This clone was observed a handful of times. V usage is TRBV5-5 and J usage is TRBJ2-2; no clear D gene. The V and J ends lost 2 bases and 4 bases respectively, with 9 bases between them. This CDR3 comprises 14 residues. Looked up from germline, CDR1 is SGHKS and CDR2 is YYEKEE (reference sequence). The CDR3 DNA follows: TGTGCCAGCAGCTTAGCCCAGATCACCGGGGAGCTGTTTTTT. This codes for CASSLAQITGELFF.

In this sample, this clone turned up once. J is TRBJ2-5 and V is TRBV3-1 (or the pseudogene TRBV3-2); D is unclear. The V and J ends lost 6 bases and 4 bases respectively, with 15 bases between them. This CDR3 is built from 14 residues. Germline V CDR1 and CDR2: LGHDT, YNNKEL (reference sequence). The chain's CDR3 is CASSHFTTSETQYF. The CDR3 bases are TGTGCCAGCAGTCATTTTACGACATCAGAGACCCAGTACTTC.

The chain joins TRBV7-9 to TRBJ2-3; D remains unclear. Trimming stripped 2 bases from V and 0 bases from J, with 12 bases between. The CDR3 sequence is 16 residues long. Germline loops: CDR1 SEHNR, CDR2 FQNEAQ (reference sequence). The CDR3 reads CASSLSPVVSTDTQYF. CDR3 DNA sequence: TGTGCCAGCAGCTTATCTCCGGTAGTTAGCACAGATACGCAGTATTTT.

The V and J genes are TRBV2 and TRBJ1-6; 7 bases agree with TRBD1. V lost 9 bases, J lost 5 bases, and 10 bases stayed unmatched. CDR1 and CDR2 (germline): SNHLY, FYNNEI. The CDR3 extends over 15 amino acids. In DNA form, the CDR3 reads TGTGCCAGGAGTCGATCCGGGACAGATAATTCACCCCTCCACTTT. Translated: CARSRSGTDNSPLHF.

The V call is TRBV4-1, the J call TRBJ1-6; 9 bases line up with TRBD1. This CDR3 spans 17 amino acids. Unmatched junction bases numbered 13, after V lost 6 bases and J lost 7 bases. Germline V lookup: CDR1 MGHRA, CDR2 YSYEKL. The DNA of the CDR3 is TGCGCCAGCAGTGGACAGGGGTTTTTGTCGGGAAATTCACCCCTCCACTTT. Translated, it gives CASSGQGFLSGNSPLHF.

V and J are TRBV6-4 and TRBJ2-2; D call uncertain. Looked up from germline, CDR1 is MRHNA and CDR2 is SNTAGT. This CDR3 spans 14 amino acids. V was clipped by 6 bases and J by 3 bases, with 11 bases between them. CDR3 loop: CASSQELHTGELFF. DNA for the CDR3: TGTGCCAGCAGCCAGGAGTTGCACACCGGGGAGCTGTTTTTT.

This rearrangement joins TRBV18 to TRBJ1-3, with TRBD1 matching over 7 bases. Germline V lookup: CDR1 KGHSH, CDR2 LQKENI. CDR3 length: 17 residues. The V gene end was trimmed by 3 bases and the J gene end by 0 bases; junction bases not matched to a gene: 8. CDR3 nucleotides: TGTGCCAGCTCACCGTGGACAGGTTCCTACTCTGGAAACACCATATATTTT. Encoded protein: CASSPWTGSYSGNTIYF.

The chain combines TRBV27 with TRBJ2-2; no clear D. This CDR3 has 15 amino acids. Germline CDR1 MNHEY, CDR2 SMNVEV (reference sequence). V lost 8 bases, J lost 6 bases, and 19 bases lay in between. The CDR3 spells CASSINPGGSGELFF. In DNA form, the CDR3 reads TGTGCCAGCTCGATTAATCCTGGCGGATCCGGGGAGCTGTTTTTT.

The V call is TRBV6-1, the J call TRBJ1-3; D unresolved. Germline assignment: CDR1 MNHNS and CDR2 SASEGT. With 2 bases removed from V and 0 bases from J, the gap between germline ends came to 8 bases. The CDR3 sequence is 15 residues long. CDR3 DNA: TGTGCCAGCAGTGAATTTCCCGGCTCTGGAAACACCATATATTTT. Translated, it gives CASSEFPGSGNTIYF.

The V call is TRBV27, the J call TRBJ2-7; no reliable D call. The CDR3 is 16 amino acids. V gave up 0 bases and J gave up 0 bases, with 12 bases separating them. Germline CDR1 and CDR2: MNHEY and SMNVEV (reference sequence). The chain's CDR3 is CASSLSLGQDSYEQYF. In DNA form, the CDR3 reads TGTGCCAGCAGTTTATCATTAGGGCAGGACTCCTACGAGCAGTACTTC.